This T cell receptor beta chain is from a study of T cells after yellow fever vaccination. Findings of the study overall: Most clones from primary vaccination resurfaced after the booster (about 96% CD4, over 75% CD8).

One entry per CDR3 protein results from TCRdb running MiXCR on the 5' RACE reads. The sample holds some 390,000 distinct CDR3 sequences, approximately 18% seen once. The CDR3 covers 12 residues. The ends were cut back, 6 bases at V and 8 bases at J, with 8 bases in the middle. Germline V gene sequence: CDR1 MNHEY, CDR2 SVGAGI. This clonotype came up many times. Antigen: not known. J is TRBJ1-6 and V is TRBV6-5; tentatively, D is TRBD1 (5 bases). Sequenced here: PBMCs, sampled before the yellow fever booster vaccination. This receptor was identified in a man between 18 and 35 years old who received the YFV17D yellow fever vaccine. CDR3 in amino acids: CASRLGDSPLHF. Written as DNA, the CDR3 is TGTGCCAGCAGACTAGGGGATTCACCCCTCCACTTT.